This is a list of T cell receptor beta chains from one sample in a study of shared clonotypes between healthy human individuals. The repertoire was sequenced with immunoSEQ multiplex PCR; TCRdb's copy has only in-frame clones and lacks some. The top ten hold about an eighth of the sample, which has 530,000 or so clones, 75% to 80% seen once. Source material: PBMCs. Receptor source: a woman in her thirties or forties in good health. Some clones in this sample may be carry-over from other donors' samples. CDR3s include the opening cysteine and the closing phenylalanine or tryptophan. Fields, in order: J gene, clone size, V gene, D gene, CDR3 DNA, CDR3 protein. D genes are given only for firm matches. Size values are once, few and many counts, or a class for expanded clones, and some rows have none.

J: TRBJ2-3
size: -
V: TRBV27
D: -
DNA: TGTGCCAGCAGTCAGGGGCCCAAGGATACGCAGTATTTT
CDR3: CASSQGPKDTQYF

J: TRBJ1-1
size: -
V: TRBV4-1
D: TRBD1
DNA: TGCGCCAGCAGCCCATGGGACAGGGGGAACACTGAAGCTTTCTTT
CDR3: CASSPWDRGNTEAFF

J: TRBJ1-2
size: -
V: TRBV5-1
D: -
DNA: TGCGCCAGCAGCGAGGGCCTTGCAGATCTCTACACCTTC
CDR3: CASSEGLADLYTF

J: TRBJ2-1
size: -
V: TRBV11-2
D: -
DNA: TGTGCCAGCAGCTTAGATTTGCTAGTAAGTGAGCAGTTCTTC
CDR3: CASSLDLLVSEQFF

J: TRBJ2-2
size: -
V: TRBV7-2
D: -
DNA: TGTGCCAGCAGCTTACAGAGGGCCAATACCGGGGAGCTGTTTTTT
CDR3: CASSLQRANTGELFF

J: TRBJ2-1
size: -
V: TRBV10-3
D: TRBD2
DNA: TGTGCCATCAGCGGAGGGACTAGCGGGAGGGATGAGCAGTTCTTC
CDR3: CAISGGTSGRDEQFF

J: TRBJ2-7
size: -
V: TRBV11-2
D: -
DNA: TGTGCCAGCAGTTATGGGCCGCCTAGGGAGCAGTACTTC
CDR3: CASSYGPPREQYF

J: TRBJ2-1
size: -
V: TRBV7-9
D: -
DNA: TGTGCCAGCAGCTTAATTAATACCAATGAGCAGTTCTTC
CDR3: CASSLINTNEQFF

J: TRBJ2-7
size: once
V: TRBV27
D: TRBD1
DNA: TGTGCCAGCAGTGCCGGGACAGGGGGCAACGAGCAGTACTTC
CDR3: CASSAGTGGNEQYF

J: TRBJ1-5
size: -
V: TRBV27
D: -
DNA: TGTGCCAGCAGGACGGGGAAAAATAGCAATCAGCCCCAGCATTTT
CDR3: CASRTGKNSNQPQHF

J: TRBJ2-1
size: -
V: TRBV6-1
D: -
DNA: TGTGCCAGCAGTGAGGTCTTAAGCGAGCAGTTCTTC
CDR3: CASSEVLSEQFF

J: TRBJ2-5
size: -
V: TRBV6-5
D: -
DNA: TGTGCCAGCAGTTACTCTTGGGGCTTCAGGAAGACCCAGTACTTC
CDR3: CASSYSWGFRKTQYF

J: TRBJ2-7
size: -
V: TRBV5-1
D: -
DNA: TGCGCCAGCAGGGCCACCGGGGTGACCTACGAGCAGTACTTC
CDR3: CASRATGVTYEQYF

J: TRBJ2-7
size: -
V: TRBV25-1
D: -
DNA: TGTGCCAGCAGGGACAGCTACGAGCAGTACTTC
CDR3: CASRDSYEQYF

J: TRBJ1-3
size: -
V: TRBV7-9
D: TRBD1
DNA: TGTGCCAGCAGCTTAGCAGGGGGCGGAAACACCATATATTTT
CDR3: CASSLAGGGNTIYF

J: TRBJ2-1
size: -
V: TRBV7-6
D: TRBD2
DNA: TGTGCCAGCAGCTTTACTAGCGGAGGATACAATGAGCAGTTCTTC
CDR3: CASSFTSGGYNEQFF

J: TRBJ1-2
size: few
V: TRBV2
D: -
DNA: TGTGCCAGCACCACCAGGTGGGTGCTAGGGGCCTATGGCTACACCTTC
CDR3: CASTTRWVLGAYGYTF

J: TRBJ2-1
size: -
V: TRBV19
D: TRBD2
DNA: TGTGCCAGTAGTAACAAGACTAGCGGGAGGGGATACAATGAGCAGTTCTTC
CDR3: CASSNKTSGRGYNEQFF

J: TRBJ2-1
size: -
V: TRBV29-1
D: -
DNA: TGCAGCTTCATAGAGCAAACCTCCTACAATGAGCAGTTCTTC
CDR3: CSFIEQTSYNEQFF

J: TRBJ1-1
size: once
V: TRBV18
D: -
DNA: TGTGCCAGCTCACCACGGGGCGACTTTGTAGATGCTTTCTTT
CDR3: CASSPRGDFVDAFF

J: TRBJ2-1
size: -
V: TRBV7-3
D: -
DNA: TGTGCCAGCAGCTTAGGGCCTGACAATGAGCAGTTCTTC
CDR3: CASSLGPDNEQFF

J: TRBJ2-5
size: -
V: TRBV29-1
D: -
DNA: TGCAGCGCTGAAGAAGGGACAATCCAAGAGACCCAGTACTTC
CDR3: CSAEEGTIQETQYF

J: TRBJ2-2
size: -
V: TRBV19
D: -
DNA: TGTGCCAGTAGTGTCGCCCTCGGGGCCGGGGAGCTGTTTTTT
CDR3: CASSVALGAGELFF

J: TRBJ2-3
size: -
V: TRBV5-1
D: -
DNA: TGCGCCAGCAGCGTCATCCCAGGGCCAGATACGCAGTATTTT
CDR3: CASSVIPGPDTQYF

J: TRBJ2-3
size: -
V: TRBV5-4
D: -
DNA: TGTGCCAGCAGCTTCGAGCGGATCACAGATACGCAGTATTTT
CDR3: CASSFERITDTQYF

J: TRBJ1-1
size: -
V: TRBV5-6
D: -
DNA: TGTGCCAGCAGCTGGAAGCCGGGACAATGGACTGAAGCTTTCTTT
CDR3: CASSWKPGQWTEAFF

J: TRBJ2-1
size: -
V: TRBV19
D: -
DNA: TGTGCCAGTAGCCTTGGGGGCTACAATGAGCAGTTCTTC
CDR3: CASSLGGYNEQFF

J: TRBJ2-1
size: -
V: TRBV9
D: TRBD2
DNA: TGTGCCAGCAGCGTAGGTCCTACTAGCGGGGGCAATGAGCAGTTCTTC
CDR3: CASSVGPTSGGNEQFF